This T cell receptor (beta chain) came from a study of technical replicates of blood from several donors. TCRdb's table, derived via immunoSEQ multiplex PCR, lists solely in-frame clones and lacks some. The repertoire holds just over 15,000 clones, with approximately 88% as singletons. Germline assignment: CDR1 MNHEY and CDR2 SMNVEV (reference sequence). CDR3 length: 17 amino acids. The V and J ends lost 1 base and 3 bases, in that order; junction bases with no gene match: 8. This clone was seen a few times. The chain recombines TRBV27 with TRBJ2-1, with 8 bases aligning to TRBD2. The material sequenced was PBMCs. The TCR was taken from a human donor in good health. The CDR3: CASSLWALAGVYNEQFF. The CDR3 bases are TGTGCCAGCAGTTTATGGGCCCTAGCGGGTGTCTACAATGAGCAGTTCTTC.